This section outlines one T cell receptor beta chain sequence together with its context. Its recognized antigen is unknown. It has no much larger one-base neighbor in the sample; base qualities were not kept. High-throughput TCR beta sequencing profiled peripheral blood CD8+ and CD4+ T cells from healthy donors, Susac syndrome patients and multiple sclerosis patients. Recently defined diagnostic criteria for definite or probable disease were met by the Susac syndrome patients. Bulk CD8+ and CD4+ T cells were purified by magnetic negative isolation, while CD8+ TEMRA cells were enriched using FACS. Blood was drawn into EDTA tubes, processed within 24 hours, and PBMCs were isolated by density gradient centrifugation. PBMCs destined for TCR sequencing were cryopreserved in liquid nitrogen and later thawed in a 37 °C water bath. A purity of at least 90% was achieved for sorted or isolated CD4+, CD8+ and CD8+ TEMRA cells.

The germline V gene supplies CDR1 MNHEY and CDR2 SVGEGT. Ends trimmed: V by 2 bases, J by 2 bases; bases unmatched to a gene: 13. From cysteine to phenylalanine, the CDR3 is 18 amino acids long. Of the read, only the CDR3 DNA is kept; its 54 bases are in frame from base 1. The sample originates from a study of CD8 T cells in Susac syndrome (dated by TCRdb to the late 2010s). Regarding the study in general: Of the Susac syndrome patients who were sequenced, six had clinically active disease and eight were in clinical remission. At blood withdrawal, Susac syndrome patients were therapy-naive, treated with corticosteroids (with IVIg additionally given to some), or treated with IVIg alone. The study used repertoire sequencing to test whether antigen drove CD8+ T cell activation and differentiation in Susac syndrome. What the research found in general, with its limitations: No clonal expansion was detected in the CD4+ T cell repertoire of Susac syndrome patients. The number of individuals in the TCR sequencing and HLA analysis was acknowledged as relatively small.

RNA was extracted using the RNeasy kit, and about 0.45 to 1 microgram was reverse transcribed with random hexamers. The immunoSEQ multiplex PCR assay, covering 54 Vbeta and 13 Jbeta segments, was used to amplify TCR beta CDR3 regions. PCR amplification bias was corrected by using a synthetic template baseline for primer optimization and computational correction. As for the original processing: Reads were annotated to V, D and J genes per IMGT and analyzed with immunoSEQ Analyzer, keeping only productive sequences. Clonality was calculated as one minus the Shannon entropy normalized by log2 of the number of productive unique sequences. For each patient and control, public and private clones were evaluated within the 100 most prevalent clones. A clone was defined as Susac-specific if it was absent from the healthy and MS cohorts, from some 1,100 published viral clones and from other ImmuneACCESS disease sequences. TCRdb handled the public reads itself, with Q25 trimming in fastp and clone calling in MiXCR, and kept productive beta chains. Rows matching on CDR3 protein sequence are summarized as one entry with the most common DNA and genes. TCRdb, not the authors, supplied the V and J calls. Present in this sample are more than 110,000 distinct CDR3 sequences, approximately 95% of which were seen just once. The ten largest clones capture 0.13% to 0.15% of the sample.

The sequence joins TRBV6-2 or TRBV6-3 to TRBJ2-5, and TRBD1 aligns with 8 junction nucleotides. The receptor was derived from a human donor with Susac syndrome. The specimen sequenced was CD4+ T cells from PBMCs. The CDR3 is CASSYGTGFPVNQETQYF. The DNA sequence is TGTGCCAGCAGTTACGGGACAGGATTCCCGGTGAATCAAGAGACCCAGTACTTC.